The next 13 T cell receptor beta chains were all read from a single sample in a study of T cell responses to AZD1222 COVID-19 vaccine. This table comes from immunoSEQ multiplex PCR, and its TCRdb copy is limited to in-frame clones, with some not included. The table records about 150,000 clones, about 91% of them present only once. Sample: peripheral blood, taken on day 0 of MenACWY control vaccination. These TCRs come from an adult in good health.

CDR3 coding DNA: TGTGCCAGCAGTGAGGCGACTATCCCTATCGATGAGCAGTTCTTC. It encodes CASSEATIPIDEQFF. The V gene is TRBV6-2 or TRBV6-3, the J gene TRBJ2-1, with a weak D call TRBD2 (5 bases). The germline V gene has CDR1 MNHEY and CDR2 SVGEGT. V shed 5 bases and J shed 8 bases, with 19 bases lying between them. CDR3 length: 15 amino acids.

The V gene is TRBV4-1, the J gene TRBJ2-1, with 14 nucleotides matching TRBD2. The CDR3 is 21 amino acids. V lost 0 bases and J lost 1; bases outside the gene matches: 11. Germline CDR1 is MGHRA and CDR2 is YSYEKL. The CDR3 DNA reads as TGCGCCAGCAGCCAAGATGCCCCACCGAGACTAGCGGGAGGGTCCTACAATGAGCAGTTCTTC. This gives the protein CASSQDAPPRLAGGSYNEQFF.

This rearrangement joins TRBV18 to TRBJ1-2, with 8 positions matching TRBD1. V dropped 0 bases and J dropped 4; count of bases not matched to a gene: 10. Germline V gives CDR1 KGHSH, CDR2 LQKENI. CDR3 length equals 17 residues. CDR3 DNA: TGTGCCAGCTCACCACCGATTGCGTCCGGGACAGGCTATGGCTACACCTTC. Translation: CASSPPIASGTGYGYTF.

V and J are TRBV18 and TRBJ2-7, with no clear D. There are 16 residues in the CDR3. Germline V gives CDR1 KGHSH, CDR2 LQKENI. Trimming left V 3 bases short and J 0 bases short, with 15 bases between. The CDR3 region has the DNA TGTGCCAGCTCACCCCCTATTACGGGCCCCTCCTACGAGCAGTACTTC. This translates into CASSPPITGPSYEQYF.

The chain's CDR3 is CASSKARGGSNTEAFF. CDR3 sequence (DNA): TGTGCCAGCAGCAAGGCTAGAGGGGGCTCTAACACTGAAGCTTTCTTT. The chain employs TRBV21-1 and TRBJ1-1; the D segment call TRBD1 is taken from the table without a DNA check. TRBV21-1 has pseudogene status. The CDR3 consists of 16 residues.

V gene TRBV19 combines with J gene TRBJ2-1; D may be TRBD2 (5 bases). The CDR3 length is 13 residues. CDR1 LNHDA and CDR2 SQIVND come from the germline V gene (reference sequence). Trimming removed 6 bases at V and 1 base at J, with 7 bases between. The CDR3 spells CASRRASYNEQFF. In DNA, the CDR3 is TGTGCCAGTAGGAGGGCGTCCTACAATGAGCAGTTCTTC.

This chain uses TRBV30 with TRBJ2-3; TRBD2 matches 7 bases. From germline, CDR1 is GTSNPN and CDR2 SVGIG (reference sequence). Trimming removed 2 bases from V and 4 bases from J; junction bases left unmatched: 9. This CDR3 region has 15 residues. CDR3 amino acids: CAWSPLGGGPDTQYF. CDR3 in DNA: TGTGCCTGGAGTCCACTGGGCGGGGGACCAGATACGCAGTATTTT.

This chain links TRBV7-3 with TRBJ2-7, with D maybe TRBD1 (5 bases). This CDR3 has 15 residues. The germline CDR1 and CDR2 sequences are SGHTA and FQGTGA. Trimming cost V 5 bases and J 5 bases, with 19 bases left between them. The CDR3 spells CASSLRSAGKNEQYF. The CDR3 nucleotides read TGTGCCAGCAGCCTTAGATCGGCAGGGAAAAACGAGCAGTACTTC.

The chain combines TRBV28 with TRBJ2-6; no definite D call. Germline loops: CDR1 MDHEN, CDR2 SYDVKM. This CDR3 spans 18 amino acids. V was cut by 1 base and J by 0 bases, with 13 bases left in between. CDR3 nucleotides: TGTGCCAGCAGTTTATTGTGGACCCCAAGCTCTGGGGCCAACGTCCTGACTTTC. It translates to CASSLLWTPSSGANVLTF.

The chain recombines TRBV5-6 with TRBJ1-6; 9 nucleotides align to TRBD1. The germline CDR1 and CDR2 sequences are SGHDT and YYEEEE. The CDR3 runs to 14 residues. Losses at the gene ends were 0 bases for V and 10 bases for J; bases not matched to a gene: 2. CDR3 nucleotide sequence: TGTGCCAGCAGCTTGGACAGGGGGCGGTCACCCCTCCACTTT. It is translated as CASSLDRGRSPLHF. The full variable domain, in which reference TRBV5-6 and TRBJ1-6 provide the parts outside the CDR3, is DAGVTQSPTHLIKTRGQQVTLRCSPKSGHDTVSWYQQALGQGPQFIFQYYEEEERQRGNFPDRFSGHQFPNYSSELNVNALLLGDSALYLCASSLDRGRSPLHFGNGTRLTVT.

The chain employs TRBV29-1 and TRBJ1-2; 7 bases are a match to TRBD1. With V trimmed by 3 bases and J by 4 bases, 5 bases remained unmatched. This CDR3 region has 13 residues. CDR1 is SQVTM, CDR2 ANQGSEA, per germline. CDR3 in amino acids: CSVDLTGLYGYTF. The CDR3, as DNA: TGCAGCGTTGATCTGACAGGGCTCTATGGCTACACCTTC.

This clone is medium-sized. This chain joins TRBV7-9 and TRBJ1-5; the D is unclear. The CDR3 sequence is 13 residues long. Germline V lookup: CDR1 SEHNR, CDR2 FQNEAQ (reference sequence). Deletions cut 1 base from V and 4 bases from J, with 5 bases between. CDR3 sequence (DNA): TGTGCCAGCAGCTTAGGGCGGAATCAGCCCCAGCATTTT. As protein: CASSLGRNQPQHF.

V usage is TRBV6-6 and J usage is TRBJ2-7, with TRBD1 matching over 7 bases. Germline loops: CDR1 MNHNY, CDR2 SVGAGI (reference sequence). This CDR3 contains 12 residues. Losses at the gene ends were 6 bases for V and 6 bases for J; bases not matched to a gene: 5. The CDR3 here is CASSGYRGEQYF. The CDR3 coding sequence is TGTGCCAGCAGCGGATACAGGGGCGAGCAGTACTTC.